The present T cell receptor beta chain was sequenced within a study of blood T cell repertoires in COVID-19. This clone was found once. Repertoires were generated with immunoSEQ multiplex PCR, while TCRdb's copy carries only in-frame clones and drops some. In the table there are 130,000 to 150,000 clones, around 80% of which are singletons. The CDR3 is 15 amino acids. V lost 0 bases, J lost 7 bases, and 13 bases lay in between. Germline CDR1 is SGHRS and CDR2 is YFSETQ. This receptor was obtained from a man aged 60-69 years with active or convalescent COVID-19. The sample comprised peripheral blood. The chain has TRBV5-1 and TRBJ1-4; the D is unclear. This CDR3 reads CASSLAAGLAEKLFF. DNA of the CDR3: TGCGCCAGCAGCTTGGCCGCAGGTCTGGCTGAAAAACTGTTTTTT.